This T cell receptor beta chain was sequenced in a study of long-term antiretroviral therapy in people with HIV. V trimming: 5 bases; J trimming: 11 bases; junction bases outside the gene matches: 12. This CDR3 is built from 15 residues. The germline gives CDR1 LNHDA, CDR2 SQIVND (reference sequence). Every specimen provided roughly 0.9-10 million cryopreserved PBMC before DNA extraction took place. The authors ran the immunoSEQ assay, v3.0, at survey level. Here immunoSEQ multiplex PCR was the method, and the copy in TCRdb shows in-frame clones only, minus some. The sample records 15,000 or so clones, 79% being singletons.

This receptor was obtained from a man aged 25-45 years with HIV. The chain carries TRBV19 and TRBJ1-5; 10 positions match TRBD1. The sample here was unsorted PBMCs, taken at the start of antiretroviral therapy. The CDR3 is CASSPKTGGDPTQHF. DNA of the CDR3: TGTGCCAGTAGTCCCAAGACAGGGGGCGACCCGACCCAGCATTTT.